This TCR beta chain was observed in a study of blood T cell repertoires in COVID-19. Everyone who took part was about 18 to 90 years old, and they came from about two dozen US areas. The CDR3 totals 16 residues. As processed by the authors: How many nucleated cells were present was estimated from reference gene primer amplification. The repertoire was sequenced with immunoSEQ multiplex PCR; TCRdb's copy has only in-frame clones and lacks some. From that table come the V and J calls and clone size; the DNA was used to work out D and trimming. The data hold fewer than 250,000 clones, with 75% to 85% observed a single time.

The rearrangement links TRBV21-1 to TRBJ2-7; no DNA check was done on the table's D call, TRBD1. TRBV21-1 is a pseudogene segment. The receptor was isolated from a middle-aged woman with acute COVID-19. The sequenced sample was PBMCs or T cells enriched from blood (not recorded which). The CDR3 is CASSSRQGARAYEQYF. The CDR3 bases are TGTGCCAGCAGCTCCCGACAGGGGGCTAGGGCCTACGAGCAGTACTTC.